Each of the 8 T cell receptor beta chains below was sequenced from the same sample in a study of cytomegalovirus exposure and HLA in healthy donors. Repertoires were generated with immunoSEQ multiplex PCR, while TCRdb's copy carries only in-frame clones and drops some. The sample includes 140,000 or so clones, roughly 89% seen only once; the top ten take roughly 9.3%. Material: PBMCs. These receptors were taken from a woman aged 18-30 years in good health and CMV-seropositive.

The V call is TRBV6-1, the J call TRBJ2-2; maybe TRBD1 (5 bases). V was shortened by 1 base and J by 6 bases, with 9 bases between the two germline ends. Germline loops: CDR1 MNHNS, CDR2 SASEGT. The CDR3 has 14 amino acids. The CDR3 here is CASSEGVGAGELFF. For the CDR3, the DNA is TGTGCCAGCAGTGAAGGGGTAGGGGCCGGGGAGCTGTTTTTT.

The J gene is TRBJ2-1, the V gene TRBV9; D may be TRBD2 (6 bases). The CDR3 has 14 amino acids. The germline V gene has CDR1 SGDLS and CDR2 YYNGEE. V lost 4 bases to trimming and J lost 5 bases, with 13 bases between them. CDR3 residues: CASSTRDSNNEQFF. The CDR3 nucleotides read TGTGCCAGCAGCACCCGGGACTCAAACAATGAGCAGTTCTTC.

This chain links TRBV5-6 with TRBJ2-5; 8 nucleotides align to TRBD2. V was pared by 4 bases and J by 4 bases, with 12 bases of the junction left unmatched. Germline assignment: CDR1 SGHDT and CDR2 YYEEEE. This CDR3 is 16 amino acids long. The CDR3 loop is CASSGILAAGGETQYF. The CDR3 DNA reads TGTGCCAGCAGCGGGATACTAGCGGCGGGGGGAGAGACCCAGTACTTC.

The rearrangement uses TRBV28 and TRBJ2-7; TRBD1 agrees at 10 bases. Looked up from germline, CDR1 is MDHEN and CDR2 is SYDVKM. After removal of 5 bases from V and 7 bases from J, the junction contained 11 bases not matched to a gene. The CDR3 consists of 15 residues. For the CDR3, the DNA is TGTGCCAGCAGTCCCTCTGCGGGACAGGGGAGGGAGCAGTACTTC. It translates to CASSPSAGQGREQYF.

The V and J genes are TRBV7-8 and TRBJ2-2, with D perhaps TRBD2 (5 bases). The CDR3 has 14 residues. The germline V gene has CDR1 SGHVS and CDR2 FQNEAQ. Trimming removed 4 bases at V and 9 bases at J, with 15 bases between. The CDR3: CASSWSSGERELFF. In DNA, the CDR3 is TGTGCCAGCAGCTGGAGCAGCGGAGAGAGGGAGCTGTTTTTT.

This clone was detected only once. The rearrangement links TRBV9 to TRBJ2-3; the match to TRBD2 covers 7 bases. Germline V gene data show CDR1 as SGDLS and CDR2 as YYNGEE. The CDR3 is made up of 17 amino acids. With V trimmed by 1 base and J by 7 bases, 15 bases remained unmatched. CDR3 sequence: CASSVRGGGPPRNTQYF. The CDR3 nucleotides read TGTGCCAGCAGCGTACGGGGCGGGGGTCCTCCCCGGAATACGCAGTATTTT. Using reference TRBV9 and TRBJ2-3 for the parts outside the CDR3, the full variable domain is DSGVTQTPKHLITATGQRVTLRCSPRSGDLSVYWYQQSLDQGLQFLIQYYNGEERAKGNILERFSAQQFPDLHSELNLSSLELGDSALYFCASSVRGGGPPRNTQYFGPGTRLTVL.

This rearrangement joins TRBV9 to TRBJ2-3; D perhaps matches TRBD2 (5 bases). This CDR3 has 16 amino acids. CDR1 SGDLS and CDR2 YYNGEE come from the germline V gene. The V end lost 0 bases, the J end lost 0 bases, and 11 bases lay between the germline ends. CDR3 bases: TGTGCCAGCAGCGTAGCTGCTAGCCCTAGCACAGATACGCAGTATTTT. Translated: CASSVAASPSTDTQYF.

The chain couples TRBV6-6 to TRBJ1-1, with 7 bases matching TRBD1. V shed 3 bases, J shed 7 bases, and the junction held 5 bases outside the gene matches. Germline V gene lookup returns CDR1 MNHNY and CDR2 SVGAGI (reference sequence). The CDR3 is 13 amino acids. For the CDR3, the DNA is TGTGCCAGCAGTTATCAGGGGGTGGTTGAAGCTTTCTTT. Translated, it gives CASSYQGVVEAFF.